This T cell receptor (beta chain) emerged from a study of molecular identifiers for immune sequencing clone quantification. A remark on this clonotype: Just one base apart from a much larger clone, this may be a read error.

Per germline, CDR1 SGHDN and CDR2 FVKESK. The CDR3 extends over 15 amino acids. Preparation of naive CD8 libraries involved roughly 20,000 to 1,000,000 sorted cells and 10%, 30% or 50% RNA. TCRdb recomputed calls from the PCR reads with MiXCR, one row per CDR3 protein. The table has approximately 500,000 distinct CDR3 sequences, around 23% seen once. The chain is built from TRBV14 and TRBJ2-6, with D possibly TRBD1 on 5 matching bases. This TCR was recovered from a human donor in good health. Some libraries in this study had Jurkat cell RNA spiked in. The sequencing input was naive CD8+ T cells from blood, with Jurkat cell RNA spiked in. Sample subset: FACS-sorted CD8+CD4-CCR7+CD45RA+ naive T cells. The CDR3 DNA reads as TGTGCCAGCAGCGTGGCCGCATCTGGGGCCAACGTCCCGACTTTC. Translated, it gives CASSVAASGANVPTF. Drawing the rest from reference TRBV14 and TRBJ2-6, the complete variable domain is EAGVTQFPSHSVIEKGQTVTLRCDPISGHDNLYWYRRVMGKEIKFLLHFVKESKQDESGMPNNRFLAERTGGTYSTLKVQPAELEDSGVYFCASSVAASGANVPTFGAGSRLTVL.